This is a list of T cell receptor beta chains from one sample in a study of cytomegalovirus exposure and HLA in healthy donors. The assay was immunoSEQ multiplex PCR, and TCRdb's table has in-frame clones only and misses some. This sample has 95,000 to 150,000 clones, with 65% to 85% found just once. Source material: PBMCs. These receptors were collected from a man between 50 and 59 years old in good health and CMV-seronegative. The CDR3 runs from the conserved cysteine through the conserved F or W. The D gene is left open where the match is weak. Clone size is stated in some rows and not others, as once, few, many or a class when expanded.

TRBV29-1	TRBD1	TRBJ1-1	.	TGCAGCGCAGACAGGGGTAAGACTGAAGCTTTCTTT	CSADRGKTEAFF
TRBV7-2	.	TRBJ2-5	few	TGTGCCAGCAGCTTACAGACAGGACAAGAGACCCAGTACTTC	CASSLQTGQETQYF
TRBV7-6	.	TRBJ2-3	.	TGTGCCAGCAGCTTAGCGTACGGGGGCAGGGGGTACGATACGCAGTATTTT	CASSLAYGGRGYDTQYF
TRBV29-1	.	TRBJ2-1	.	TGCAGCGTTGAAGAGAGCTCCTACAATGAGCAGTTCTTC	CSVEESSYNEQFF
TRBV28	TRBD1	TRBJ1-1	.	TGTGCCAGCAGTTTGACAGGGTCGGTTGAAGCTTTCTTT	CASSLTGSVEAFF
TRBV7-3	.	TRBJ2-7	.	TGTGCCAGCAGCACGACCGGGATACTGGAAGAGCAGTACTTC	CASSTTGILEEQYF
TRBV28	TRBD1	TRBJ2-7	once	TGTGCCAGCAGGGGGGACAGTCGCTCCTACGAGCAGTACTTC	CASRGDSRSYEQYF
TRBV11-2	.	TRBJ1-2	.	TGTGCCAGCAGCTTAGGACAGGCCTATGGCTACACCTTC	CASSLGQAYGYTF
TRBV18	TRBD1	TRBJ1-5	.	TGTGCCAGCTCACCACTGGGACAGATTACTAGCAATCAGCCCCAGCATTTT	CASSPLGQITSNQPQHF
TRBV19	TRBD1	TRBJ1-2	.	TGTGCCAGTAGTATCGGTCGTCGGACAGGCGACTATGGCTACACCTTC	CASSIGRRTGDYGYTF
TRBV7-2	TRBD2	TRBJ2-5	.	TGTGCCAGCAGCCCAGCCGGGACTAGTCGGACCCAGTACTTC	CASSPAGTSRTQYF
TRBV6-1	.	TRBJ1-5	once	TGTGCCAGCATTAGGGAGTTCAACAATCAGCCCCAGCATTTT	CASIREFNNQPQHF
TRBV19	.	TRBJ2-7	.	TGTGCCAGTAGGGGCAGCTACGAGCAGTACTTC	CASRGSYEQYF
TRBV9	.	TRBJ2-7	.	TGTGCCAGCACTAGAGGGTTAGCGGAAGTCTACGAGCAGTACTTC	CASTRGLAEVYEQYF
TRBV6-5	.	TRBJ2-2	few	TGTGCCAGCAGTTACTCGACAAACGGGGAGCTGTTTTTT	CASSYSTNGELFF
TRBV30	TRBD1	TRBJ1-1	.	TGTGCCTGGAGGGGACAGAACCTTGAAGCTTTCTTT	CAWRGQNLEAFF
TRBV11-2	.	TRBJ2-3	.	TGTGCCAGCAGGTCGGCGGGGGCGGATACGCAGTATTTT	CASRSAGADTQYF
TRBV7-2	.	TRBJ2-2	.	TGTGCCAGCAGCCCCGTGGGGGCGGACACCGGGGAGCTGTTTTTT	CASSPVGADTGELFF
TRBV6-6	.	TRBJ1-2	.	TGTGCCAGCAGTTACGAGGTCCAAACGGGAGGCTACACCTTC	CASSYEVQTGGYTF
TRBV28	TRBD1	TRBJ1-4	.	TGTGCCAGCAGCCTCCCGACAGGGGAAGGCGAAAAACTGTTTTTT	CASSLPTGEGEKLFF
TRBV28	TRBD1	TRBJ1-5	few	TGTGCCAGCAGTGACCGGGACAGGGGAATAGGGCAGCCCCAGCATTTT	CASSDRDRGIGQPQHF
TRBV2	.	TRBJ2-5	.	TGTGCCAGCAGGGAAACAGGGATAGAGACCCAGTACTTC	CASRETGIETQYF
TRBV29-1	.	TRBJ2-1	once	TGCAGCGGGGACTTCACCTACAATGAGCAGTTCTTC	CSGDFTYNEQFF
TRBV28	.	TRBJ1-1	once	TGTGCCAGCACCTCCCCGGGGGGATTCACTGAAGCTTTCTTT	CASTSPGGFTEAFF
TRBV4-3	TRBD2	TRBJ2-7	few	TGCGCCAGCAGCCAATCTGCCTTAGCGGGAGACGAGCAGTACTTC	CASSQSALAGDEQYF
TRBV15	.	TRBJ1-6	few	TGTGCCACCAGCAGAGATAACAGGGTTTATTCACCCCTCCACTTT	CATSRDNRVYSPLHF
TRBV10-3	.	TRBJ2-2	.	TGTGCCATCATGAGGGGGGGCGGGGAGCTGTTTTTT	CAIMRGGGELFF
TRBV19	TRBD1	TRBJ2-1	once	TGTGCCAGTGGACAAGGGACAGGGTCTATTGATGAGCAGTTCTTC	CASGQGTGSIDEQFF
TRBV10-2	.	TRBJ2-6	few	TGCGCCAGCAGACTCAGGGGGGCTGGGGCCAACGTCCTGACTTTC	CASRLRGAGANVLTF
TRBV6-5	TRBD1	TRBJ1-4	.	TGTGCCAGCAGTCCGCGGACAGGGGGCTATGAAAAACTGTTTTTT	CASSPRTGGYEKLFF
TRBV5-4	TRBD1	TRBJ1-6	.	TGTGCCAGCACCCCCGGACAGGGGCATTCACCCCTCCACTTT	CASTPGQGHSPLHF
TRBV4-3	TRBD2	TRBJ2-1	.	TGCGCCAGCAGCCAGATGGGAGGGAGGGCCACTGAGCAGTTCTTC	CASSQMGGRATEQFF
TRBV7-2	.	TRBJ2-3	.	TGTGCCAGCACCCCCGTCGGGGGGCTATCACTTACAGATACGCAGTATTTT	CASTPVGGLSLTDTQYF
TRBV5-6	TRBD2	TRBJ2-5	few	TGTGCCAGCAGTATCGGGACTAGCGGGGGCCAAGAGACCCAGTACTTC	CASSIGTSGGQETQYF
TRBV6-5	TRBD1	TRBJ1-2	few	TGTGCCAGCAGTAAGGACAGGGTTTATGGCTACACCTTC	CASSKDRVYGYTF
TRBV5-1	.	TRBJ1-4	.	TGCGCCAGCGGCACGGACAGCGCTAATGAAAAACTGTTTTTT	CASGTDSANEKLFF
TRBV5-1	.	TRBJ1-4	once	TGCGCCAGCAGTGCCCAACCCAATTTAGCAACTAATGAAAAACTGTTTTTT	CASSAQPNLATNEKLFF
TRBV30	TRBD2	TRBJ2-5	.	TGTGCCTGGGTCGGCGGGGGGAGAGAGACCCAGTACTTC	CAWVGGGRETQYF
TRBV10-3	.	TRBJ1-1	.	TGTGCCATCAGTGTGGAACAGCAATCAATTGAAGCTTTCTTT	CAISVEQQSIEAFF
TRBV7-2	.	TRBJ1-3	.	TGTGCCAGCAGCCCTTGGGGGCCGGACTCTGGAAACACCATATATTTT	CASSPWGPDSGNTIYF
TRBV5-1	.	TRBJ2-1	.	TGCGCCAGCAGCTTGTCTGGGTCCGAGGGCAATGAGCAGTTCTTC	CASSLSGSEGNEQFF
TRBV7-8	TRBD1	TRBJ1-6	.	TGTTCCAGCAGCCTGAGGACAGGGTCTAATTCACCCCTCCACTTT	CSSSLRTGSNSPLHF
TRBV5-4	.	TRBJ1-2	.	TGTGCCAGCAGGGGAACAGGGCTATATGGCTACACCTTC	CASRGTGLYGYTF
TRBV29-1	TRBD2	TRBJ2-6	.	TGCAGCGTTGGGCGGGGGACTGGGGCCAACGTCCTGACTTTC	CSVGRGTGANVLTF
TRBV5-4	TRBD1	TRBJ1-5	.	TGTGCCAGCAGCGACAAAGGGGGCGGGCCCCAGCATTTT	CASSDKGGGPQHF